The clone carrying this T cell receptor (beta chain) has at least ten counts. The sample comes from a study of prognosis after radiotherapy for stage I lung cancer. Starting from genomic DNA, TCR beta CDR3 was amplified through two-round multiplex PCR. Primers specific to each TRBV and TRBJ gene were used in first-round PCR. TCRdb ran MiXCR on the multiplex PCR reads and lists one entry per CDR3 protein. There are about 51,000 distinct CDR3 sequences in the sample; about a third occur only once, and just under 9.5% lies in the top ten. The clonotype comes from a donor of 50 years or more with non-small cell lung cancer. The source material was PBMCs, sampled before or after stereotactic body radiation therapy (not recorded which).

CDR3 DNA: TGTGCCAGCAGCGCCCGTGTGGGGTACGAGCAGTACTTC. This sequence encodes CASSARVGYEQYF. The chain recombines TRBV5-6 with TRBJ2-7; D remains unclear. Germline V gives CDR1 SGHDT, CDR2 YYEEEE. V gave up 4 bases and J gave up 4 bases, with 12 bases separating them. CDR3 length equals 13 residues.